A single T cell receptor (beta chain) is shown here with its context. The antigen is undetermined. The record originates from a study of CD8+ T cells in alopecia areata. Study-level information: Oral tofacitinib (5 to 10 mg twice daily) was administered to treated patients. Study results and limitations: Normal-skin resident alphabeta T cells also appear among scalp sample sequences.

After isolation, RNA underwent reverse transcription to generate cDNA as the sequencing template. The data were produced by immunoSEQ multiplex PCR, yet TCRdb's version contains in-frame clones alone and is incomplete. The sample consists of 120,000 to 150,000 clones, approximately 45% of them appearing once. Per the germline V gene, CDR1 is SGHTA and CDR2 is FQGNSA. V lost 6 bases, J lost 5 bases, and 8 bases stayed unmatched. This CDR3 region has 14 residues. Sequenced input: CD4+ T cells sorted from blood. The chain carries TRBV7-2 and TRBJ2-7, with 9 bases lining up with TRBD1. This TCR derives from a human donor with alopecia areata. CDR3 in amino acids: CASSSGQGRHEQYF. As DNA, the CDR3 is TGTGCCAGCAGTTCGGGACAGGGTAGACACGAGCAGTACTTC.